This passage covers 28 T cell receptor beta chains from one sample sequenced in a study of T cell repertoires in aging, cancer and after chemotherapy. Rearranged V-D-J TRB sequences were amplified with a mixed TRB-A/B primer pool. TCRdb reanalysed the multiplex PCR reads using MiXCR and keeps one entry per CDR3 protein. The table includes 4,000 to 6,000 distinct CDR3 sequences, 20% detected once. The template was genomic DNA from peripheral blood, not RNA. Material for sequencing was blood. These receptors were collected from a human donor in good health. The donor label of this sample is uncertain.

This clonotype qualifies as large (0.1 to 1%). The chain employs TRBV29-1 and TRBJ2-3; TRBD2 matches 8 bases. With 4 bases clipped from V and 6 bases from J, the junction kept 12 bases outside the gene matches. Per germline, CDR1 SQVTM and CDR2 ANQGSEA. This CDR3 is built from 15 residues. The CDR3 loop is CSVAGTSPKGDTQYF. As DNA, the CDR3 is TGCAGCGTTGCCGGGACTAGTCCCAAGGGGGATACGCAGTATTTT.

This clonotype is categorized as medium-sized. The chain has TRBV6-1 and TRBJ1-4, with 7 nucleotides matching TRBD1. CDR1 is MNHNS, CDR2 SASEGT, per germline. J was trimmed by 8 bases and V by 6 bases; bases with no gene match: 9. The CDR3 runs to 14 residues. The CDR3 coding sequence is TGTGCCAGCAGCCGACAGGGCGGAGGAGAAAAACTGTTTTTT. This encodes CASSRQGGGEKLFF.

This clonotype was observed a handful of times. The rearrangement uses TRBV5-1 and TRBJ2-7; D is ambiguous. The V end was cut by 4 bases, the J end by 0 bases, with 11 bases between. Germline V gene lookup returns CDR1 SGHRS and CDR2 YFSETQ. CDR3 length: 14 residues. CDR3 sequence: CASSRTVSSYEQYF. For the CDR3, the DNA is TGCGCCAGCAGCCGGACGGTTAGCTCCTACGAGCAGTACTTC.

The V call is TRBV25-1, the J call TRBJ2-3; D is undetermined. The CDR3 is 14 amino acids. The V end was cut by 4 bases, the J end by 0 bases, with 8 bases between. Germline lookup yields CDR1 MGHDK and CDR2 SYGVNS. The CDR3 coding sequence is TGTGCCAGCAGTGCGTCGGCTAGCACAGATACGCAGTATTTT. Translated: CASSASASTDTQYF.

The table lists this clonotype with a few counts. V and J are TRBV5-1 and TRBJ2-1, with 10 bases matching TRBD2. CDR3 length: 16 residues. V shed 4 bases and J 5 bases; nucleotides not matched to a gene: 9. Germline V gene lookup returns CDR1 SGHRS and CDR2 YFSETQ. CDR3 loop: CASSGGGLAENNEQFF. The DNA of the CDR3 is TGCGCCAGCAGCGGAGGCGGACTAGCGGAGAACAATGAGCAGTTCTTC.

This clonotype is termed medium-sized. The V gene is TRBV6-5, the J gene TRBJ1-6; D gene unclear. CDR1 is MNHEY, CDR2 SVGAGI, per germline. Trimming left V 3 bases short and J 4 bases short, with 13 bases between. CDR3 length equals 16 residues. The CDR3 DNA follows: TGTGCCAGCAGTTATAGAGGTCAGCAATATAATTCACCCCTCCACTTT. The encoded protein is CASSYRGQQYNSPLHF.

This clonotype came up a few times. V usage is TRBV20-1 and J usage is TRBJ2-5, with D tentatively TRBD2 (5 bases). This CDR3 is 13 amino acids long. The V and J ends lost 2 bases and 0 bases respectively, with 7 bases between them. CDR1 is DFQATT and CDR2 is SNEGSKA in the germline V gene (reference sequence). The CDR3 coding sequence is TGCAGTGCTAGACAGGACTACCAAGAGACCCAGTACTTC. This translates into CSARQDYQETQYF.

A word on this clonotype: This may be a read error: a much more frequent sequence differs by one nucleotide. The rearrangement uses TRBV18 and TRBJ2-7; D is unclear. This CDR3 is built from 15 residues. Germline-derived CDR1 and CDR2 are KGHSH and LQKENI. The CDR3, as DNA: TGTGCCAGCTCACCACTACCTCAGCACTCCTACGATCAGTACTTC. As protein: CASSPLPQHSYDQYF.

In DNA, the CDR3 is TGCAGTGCTAGAGAGGACTACGAGCAGTACTTC. Residues: CSAREDYEQYF. V and J are TRBV20-1 and TRBJ2-7; D unclear. V gave up 0 bases and J gave up 3 bases, with 3 bases separating them. This CDR3 is 11 amino acids long. The germline CDR1 and CDR2 sequences are DFQATT and SNEGSKA (reference sequence).

This clonotype is labeled medium-sized (0.01 to 0.1%). The V gene is TRBV19, the J gene TRBJ2-5, with D unclear. This CDR3 is built from 12 residues. Trimming left V 2 bases short and J 5 bases short, with 6 bases between. The germline gives CDR1 LNHDA, CDR2 SQIVND (reference sequence). Here the CDR3 reads CASSIFGETQYF. In nucleotides, the CDR3 is TGTGCCAGTAGTATATTCGGGGAGACCCAGTACTTC.

In its sample, this clonotype ranks as medium-sized (0.01 to 0.1%). This rearrangement joins TRBV6-2 or TRBV6-3 to TRBJ2-7; no clear D. V gave up 7 bases and J gave up 2 bases, with 6 bases separating them. The CDR3 consists of 11 residues. Germline V lookup: CDR1 MNHEY, CDR2 SVGEGT. CDR3 nucleotides: TGTGCCAGCACCAATACCTACGAGCAGTACTTC. Protein sequence: CASTNTYEQYF.

By frequency in the sample, this clonotype is large. The V call is TRBV15, the J call TRBJ2-1, with D perhaps assigned TRBD1 or TRBD2 (6 bases each). CDR1 is LNHNV, CDR2 YYDKDF, per germline (reference sequence). Trimming took off 1 base at V and 10 bases at J, with 14 bases between the two ends. The CDR3 extends over 14 amino acids. CDR3: CATSRGGAPAEQFF. CDR3 nucleotides: TGTGCCACCAGCAGAGGGGGGGCCCCCGCGGAGCAGTTCTTC.

This clonotype is medium-sized within its sample. This CDR3 is CASSPGSLRAFF. Here the CDR3 DNA reads TGTGCCAGCAGCCCCGGGTCTCTCCGGGCTTTCTTT. The chain carries TRBV6-5 and TRBJ1-1; D is undetermined. Trimming removed 6 bases at V and 11 bases at J, with 16 bases between. This CDR3 comprises 12 residues. The germline CDR1 and CDR2 sequences are MNHEY and SVGAGI.

In this sample, this clonotype is medium-sized. The gene calls are TRBV5-6 and TRBJ2-1; D perhaps matches TRBD1 (6 bases). V was trimmed by 0 bases and J by 10 bases, leaving 14 bases between them. The CDR3 is 14 amino acids. In germline, CDR1 is SGHDT, CDR2 YYEEEE. The CDR3 nucleotides are TGTGCCAGCAGCTTGGTTGGACAGAATTGGGAGCAGTTCTTC. As protein: CASSLVGQNWEQFF.

This clonotype is medium-sized. This chain connects TRBV7-6 to TRBJ1-5; a weak D match, TRBD1 (5 bases). CDR1 and CDR2 from the germline V gene are SGHVS and FNYEAQ. The CDR3 loop spans 14 amino acids. V gave up 5 bases and J gave up 7 bases, with 15 bases separating them. The chain's CDR3 is CASSPTGTKQPQHF. Written as DNA, the CDR3 is TGTGCCAGCAGCCCTACAGGCACGAAACAGCCCCAGCATTTT. Together with reference TRBV7-6 and TRBJ1-5, the CDR3 gives the full variable domain: GAGVSQSPRYKVTKRGQDVALRCDPISGHVSLYWYRQALGQGPEFLTYFNYEAQQDKSGLPNDRFSAERPEGSISTLTIQRTEQRDSAMYRCASSPTGTKQPQHFGDGTRLSIL.

This clonotype is judged medium-sized. V usage is TRBV29-1 and J usage is TRBJ2-7, with unresolved D. There are 11 residues in the CDR3. Trimming shortened V by 7 bases and J by 1 base, and 8 bases separated the two germline ends. CDR1 is SQVTM, CDR2 ANQGSEA, per germline. DNA for the CDR3: TGCAGCGGTGCGACATCCTACGAGCAGTACTTC. This gives the protein CSGATSYEQYF.

The gene calls are TRBV4-1 and TRBJ2-2, with D possibly matching TRBD2 (7 bases). The germline V gene has CDR1 MGHRA and CDR2 YSYEKL. The CDR3 runs to 15 residues. V lost 2 bases, J lost 2 bases, and 9 bases lay in between. DNA for the CDR3: TGCGCCAGCAGCCAAAGGGGGGGAAACACCGGGGAGCTGTTTTTT. This translates into CASSQRGGNTGELFF.

The V call is TRBV5-3, the J call TRBJ1-1; tentatively, D is TRBD1 (5 bases). TRBV5-3 is known as an ORF, though its function is uncertain. CDR3 length: 13 residues. V was pared by 8 bases and J by 4 bases, with 15 bases between. CDR3 region: CASSPTGSTEAFF. The CDR3 coding sequence is TGTGCCAGCAGTCCTACAGGTTCCACTGAAGCTTTCTTT.

This clonotype was counted ten times or more. CDR3 residues: CASSQPWNEQFF. Here the CDR3 DNA reads TGTGCCAGCAGTCAGCCCTGGAATGAGCAGTTCTTC. The rearrangement uses TRBV12-3 or TRBV12-4 and TRBJ2-1; D unclear. V lost 5 bases and J 7 bases, leaving 9 bases between the germline ends. CDR3 length: 12 residues.

The chain carries TRBV4-2 and TRBJ2-7; a possible D gene is TRBD2 (5 bases). Germline assignment: CDR1 LGHNA and CDR2 YNFKEQ. The CDR3 extends over 16 amino acids. V lost 0 bases, J lost 4 bases, and 16 bases lay in between. The CDR3 coding sequence is TGTGCCAGCAGCCAAGATGAATGGCGGACTCCTTACGAGCAGTACTTC. It specifies CASSQDEWRTPYEQYF.

This clonotype qualifies as medium-sized (0.01 to 0.1%). The CDR3 nucleotides read TGTGCCACGGGGGACAAGGGCACCACAGATACGCAGTATTTT. This sequence encodes CATGDKGTTDTQYF. V gene TRBV10-3 combines with J gene TRBJ2-3, with D perhaps assigned TRBD1 or TRBD2 (6 bases each). CDR1 is ENHRY, CDR2 SYGVKD, per germline. The CDR3 spans 14 residues. Trimming removed 10 bases from V and 2 bases from J, with 16 bases in between.

By frequency in the sample, this clonotype is medium-sized (0.01 to 0.1%). V usage is TRBV19 and J usage is TRBJ1-2; D may be TRBD1 (6 bases). Germline CDR1 LNHDA, CDR2 SQIVND (reference sequence). V shed 3 bases and J shed 4 bases, with 12 bases lying between them. The CDR3 totals 14 residues. CDR3: CASSIETGLYGYTF. The DNA for the CDR3 is TGTGCCAGTAGTATCGAAACAGGGCTCTATGGCTACACCTTC.

This clonotype was counted at least ten times. This chain joins TRBV15 and TRBJ2-4; 7 nucleotides line up with TRBD1. The germline V gene has CDR1 LNHNV and CDR2 YYDKDF (reference sequence). With 6 bases clipped from V and 8 bases from J, the junction kept 7 bases outside the gene matches. The CDR3 extends over 13 amino acids. The CDR3 reads CATRPTGSHIQYF. Written as DNA, the CDR3 is TGTGCCACCAGGCCGACAGGGAGTCACATTCAGTACTTC. Based on the CDR3 plus reference TRBV15 and TRBJ2-4, the full variable domain is DAMVIQNPRYQVTQFGKPVTLSCSQTLNHNVMYWYQQKSSQAPKLLFHYYDKDFNNEADTPDNFQSRRPNTSFCFLDIRSPGLGDTAMYLCATRPTGSHIQYFGAGTRLSVL.

This chain links TRBV10-1 with TRBJ2-3; possible D gene TRBD2, 6 bases. V was shortened by 2 bases and J by 2 bases, with 11 bases between the two germline ends. This CDR3 is 15 amino acids long. The germline V gene encodes CDR1 WNHNN and CDR2 SYGVQD (reference sequence). The CDR3 region is CASSEVAESTDTQYF. The CDR3 coding sequence is TGCGCCAGCAGTGAGGTAGCGGAATCCACAGATACGCAGTATTTT.

By frequency in the sample, this clonotype is medium-sized. The chain carries TRBV15 and TRBJ1-5, with D possibly TRBD1 on 5 matching bases. The CDR3 sequence is 15 residues long. The V end was cut by 3 bases, the J end by 9 bases, with 18 bases between. Germline V gives CDR1 LNHNV, CDR2 YYDKDF (reference sequence). The CDR3 region is CATSRVRQTVTPQHF. CDR3 bases: TGTGCCACCAGCAGGGTGCGACAGACCGTAACGCCCCAGCATTTT.

This clonotype is labeled as medium-sized (0.01 to 0.1%). The V and J genes are TRBV6-1 and TRBJ2-1; 10 bases align to TRBD1. This CDR3 region has 15 residues. Germline CDR1 reads MNHNS; CDR2 reads SASEGT. The V and J ends lost 2 bases and 3 bases, in that order; junction bases with no gene match: 1. CDR3 sequence reads: CASSERTGGYNEQFF. The CDR3, as DNA: TGTGCCAGCAGTGAACGGACAGGGGGCTACAATGAGCAGTTCTTC.

This clonotype qualifies as medium-sized. The chain recombines TRBV29-1 with TRBJ2-3; 7 bases line up with TRBD1. With 7 bases clipped from V and 3 bases from J, the junction kept 7 bases outside the gene matches. Germline V gene lookup returns CDR1 SQVTM and CDR2 ANQGSEA. The CDR3 totals 13 residues. The chain's CDR3 is CSGQGRFTDTQYF. The DNA for the CDR3 is TGCAGCGGACAGGGACGTTTTACAGATACGCAGTATTTT.

This clonotype was seen at least ten times. The chain combines TRBV7-9 with TRBJ2-1; D perhaps matches TRBD2 (6 bases). Trimming pared 3 bases from V and 6 bases from J, leaving 15 bases between. The length of the CDR3 is 15 residues. In germline, CDR1 is SEHNR, CDR2 FQNEAQ (reference sequence). CDR3 amino acids: CASSFYGGELNEQFF. The CDR3 DNA reads TGTGCCAGCAGCTTTTACGGCGGGGAGCTCAATGAGCAGTTCTTC.